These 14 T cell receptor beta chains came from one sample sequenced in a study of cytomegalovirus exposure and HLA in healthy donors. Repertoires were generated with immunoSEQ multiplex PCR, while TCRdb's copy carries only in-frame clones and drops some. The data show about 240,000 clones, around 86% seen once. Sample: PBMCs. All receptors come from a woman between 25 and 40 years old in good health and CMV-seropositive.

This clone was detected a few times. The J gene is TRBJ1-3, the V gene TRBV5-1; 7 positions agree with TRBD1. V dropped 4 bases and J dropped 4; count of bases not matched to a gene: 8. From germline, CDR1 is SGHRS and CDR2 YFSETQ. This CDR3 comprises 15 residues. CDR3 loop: CASSPLTGIGNTIYF. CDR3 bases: TGCGCCAGCAGCCCGCTGACAGGGATAGGAAACACCATATATTTT.

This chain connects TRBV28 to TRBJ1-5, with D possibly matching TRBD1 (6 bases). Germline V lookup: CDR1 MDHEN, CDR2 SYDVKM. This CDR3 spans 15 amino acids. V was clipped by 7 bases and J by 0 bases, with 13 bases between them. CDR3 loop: CASTQGLGSNQPQHF. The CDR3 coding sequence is TGTGCCAGCACCCAGGGGTTGGGTAGCAATCAGCCCCAGCATTTT.

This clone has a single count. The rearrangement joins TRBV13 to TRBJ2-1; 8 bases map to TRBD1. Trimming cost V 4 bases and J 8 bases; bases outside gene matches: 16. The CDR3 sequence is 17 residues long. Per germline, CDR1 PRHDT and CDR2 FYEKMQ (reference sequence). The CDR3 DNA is TGTGCCAGCAGCTCCTTCGGACAGGGCCGCGTGGCCGATGAGCAGTTCTTC. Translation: CASSSFGQGRVADEQFF.

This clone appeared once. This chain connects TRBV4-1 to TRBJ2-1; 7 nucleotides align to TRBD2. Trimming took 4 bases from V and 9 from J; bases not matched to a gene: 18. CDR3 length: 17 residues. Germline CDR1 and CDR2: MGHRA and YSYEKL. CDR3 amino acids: CASSPKRTSPDRSEQFF. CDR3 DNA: TGCGCCAGCAGCCCCAAGAGGACTAGTCCGGACCGGAGTGAGCAGTTCTTC.

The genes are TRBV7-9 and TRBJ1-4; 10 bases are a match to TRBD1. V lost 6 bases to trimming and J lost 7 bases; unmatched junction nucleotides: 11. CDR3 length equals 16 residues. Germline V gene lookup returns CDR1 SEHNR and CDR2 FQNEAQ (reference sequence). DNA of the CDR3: TGTGCCAGCAGGCCCGGGACAGGGGCCCGGGGTGAAAAACTGTTTTTT. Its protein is CASRPGTGARGEKLFF.

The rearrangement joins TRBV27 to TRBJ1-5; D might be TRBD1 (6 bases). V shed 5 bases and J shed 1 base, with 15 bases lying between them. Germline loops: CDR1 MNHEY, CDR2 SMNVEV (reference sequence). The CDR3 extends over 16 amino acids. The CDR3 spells CASSAEGGRSNQPQHF. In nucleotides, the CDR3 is TGTGCCAGCAGTGCAGAGGGGGGGAGAAGCAATCAGCCCCAGCATTTT.

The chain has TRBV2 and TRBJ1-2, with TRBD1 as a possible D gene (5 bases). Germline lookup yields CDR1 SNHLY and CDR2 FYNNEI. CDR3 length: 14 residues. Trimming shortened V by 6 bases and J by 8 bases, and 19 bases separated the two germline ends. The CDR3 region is CASSVGGRVNGYTF. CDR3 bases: TGTGCCAGCAGCGTCGGTGGCAGGGTAAACGGCTACACCTTC.

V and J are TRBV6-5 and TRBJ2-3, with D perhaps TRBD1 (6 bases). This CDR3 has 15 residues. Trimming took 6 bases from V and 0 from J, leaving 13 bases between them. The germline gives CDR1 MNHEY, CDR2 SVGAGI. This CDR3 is CASSLGGSSTDTQYF. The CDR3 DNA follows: TGTGCCAGCAGCCTAGGGGGTTCTAGCACAGATACGCAGTATTTT.

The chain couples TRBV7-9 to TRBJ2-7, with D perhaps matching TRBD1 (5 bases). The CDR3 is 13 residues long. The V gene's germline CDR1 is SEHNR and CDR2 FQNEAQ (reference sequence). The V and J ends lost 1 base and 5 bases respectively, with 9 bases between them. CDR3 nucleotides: TGTGCCAGCAGCTTAGGTGGGGCTAACGAGCAGTACTTC. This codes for CASSLGGANEQYF.

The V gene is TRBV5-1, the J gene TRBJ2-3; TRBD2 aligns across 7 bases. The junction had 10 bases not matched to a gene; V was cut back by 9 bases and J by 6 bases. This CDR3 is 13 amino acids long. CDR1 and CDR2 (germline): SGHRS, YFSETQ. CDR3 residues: CATSIGGMDTQYF. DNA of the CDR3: TGCGCCACCTCGATCGGGGGGATGGATACGCAGTATTTT. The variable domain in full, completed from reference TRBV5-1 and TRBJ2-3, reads KAGVTQTPRYLIKTRGQQVTLSCSPISGHRSVSWYQQTPGQGLQFLFEYFSETQRNKGNFPGRFSGRQFSNSRSEMNVSTLELGDSALYLCATSIGGMDTQYFGPGTRLTVL.

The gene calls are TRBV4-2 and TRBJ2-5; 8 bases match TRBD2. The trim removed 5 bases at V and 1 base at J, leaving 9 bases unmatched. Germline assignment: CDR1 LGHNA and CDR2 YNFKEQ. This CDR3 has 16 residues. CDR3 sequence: CASSKASRGGQETQYF. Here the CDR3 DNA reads TGTGCCAGCAGCAAGGCGAGTCGGGGGGGCCAAGAGACCCAGTACTTC.

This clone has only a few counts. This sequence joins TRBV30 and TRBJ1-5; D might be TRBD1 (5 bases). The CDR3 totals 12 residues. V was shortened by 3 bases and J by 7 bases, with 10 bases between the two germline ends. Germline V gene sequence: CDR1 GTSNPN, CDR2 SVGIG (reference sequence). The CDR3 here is CAWSRVGQPQHF. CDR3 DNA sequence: TGTGCCTGGAGCAGGGTGGGACAGCCCCAGCATTTT.

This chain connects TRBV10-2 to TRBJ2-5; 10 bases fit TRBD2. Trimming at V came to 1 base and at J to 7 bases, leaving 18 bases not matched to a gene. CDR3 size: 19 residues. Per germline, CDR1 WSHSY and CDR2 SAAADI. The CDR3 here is CASSEFLTEREGNRGTQYF. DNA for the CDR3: TGCGCCAGCAGTGAGTTCCTTACGGAGCGGGAGGGCAACCGAGGGACCCAGTACTTC.

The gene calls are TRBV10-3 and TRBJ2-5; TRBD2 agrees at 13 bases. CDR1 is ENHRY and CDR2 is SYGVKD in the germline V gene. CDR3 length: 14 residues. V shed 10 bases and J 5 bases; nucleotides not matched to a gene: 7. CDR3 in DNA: TGTGCCACAAAAGGGACTAGCGGGATCGAGACCCAGTACTTC. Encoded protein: CATKGTSGIETQYF.